This T cell receptor beta chain emerged from a study of CD8 T cells in Susac syndrome. An input of roughly 0.45 to 1 ug of RNA was subjected to reverse transcription using random hexamers. Amplification of TCR beta CDR3 spanned 54 Vbeta and 13 Jbeta via immunoSEQ multiplex PCR. TCRdb itself ran the immunoSEQ multiplex PCR reads through MiXCR, one entry per CDR3 protein. The sample records some 48,000 distinct CDR3 sequences, 80% to 95% being singletons. The length of the CDR3 is 16 residues. Germline V gene lookup returns CDR1 SEHNR and CDR2 FQNEAQ (reference sequence). After removal of 8 bases from V and 4 bases from J, the junction contained 17 bases not matched to a gene. Negative isolation yielded the CD8+ and CD4+ T cells, while FACS enriched the TEMRA cells.

The rearrangement joins TRBV7-9 to TRBJ2-7; 7 bases line up with TRBD1. The material sequenced was CD8+ T cells from PBMCs. This TCR derives from a human donor in good health. This CDR3 reads CASGSNRGPGGYEQYF. DNA for the CDR3: TGTGCCAGCGGCAGCAACAGGGGCCCGGGTGGATACGAGCAGTACTTC.